These 5 T cell receptor beta chains were sequenced from one sample in a study of blood T cell repertoires in COVID-19. The repertoire was sequenced with immunoSEQ multiplex PCR; TCRdb's copy has only in-frame clones and lacks some. This table holds around 100,000 clones, roughly 87% found once. The source material was peripheral blood. Receptors originate from a human donor in a cohort sampled during active COVID-19.

CDR3 sequence (DNA): TGTGCCAGCAGCAAACCCTATACGAACTCCTACGAGCAGTACTTC. This codes for CASSKPYTNSYEQYF. V usage is TRBV21-1 and J usage is TRBJ2-7; the tabulated D call, TRBD2, remains unverified against the DNA. TRBV21-1 is tagged as a pseudogene. The CDR3 covers 15 residues.

The chain employs TRBV2 and TRBJ1-2, with D tentatively TRBD1 (5 bases). Trimming took off 6 bases at V and 6 bases at J, with 11 bases between the two ends. This CDR3 is built from 12 residues. Looked up from germline, CDR1 is SNHLY and CDR2 is FYNNEI. The CDR3 DNA is TGTGCCAGCAGAGTGATACAGGATGGCTACACCTTC. Translated, it gives CASRVIQDGYTF.

The chain uses TRBV7-2 and TRBJ2-5; 7 bases map to TRBD1. CDR3 size: 14 residues. Germline assignment: CDR1 SGHTA and CDR2 FQGNSA. The ends lost 5 bases at V and 1 base at J; junction bases unmatched: 4. Written as DNA, the CDR3 is TGTGCCAGCAGCCCGGGACAGATCCAAGAGACCCAGTACTTC. It specifies CASSPGQIQETQYF.

This chain connects TRBV7-9 to TRBJ2-6; perhaps TRBD2 as D (6 bases). The V end was cut by 6 bases, the J end by 5 bases, with 14 bases between. The CDR3 spans 15 residues. Germline V gene lookup returns CDR1 SEHNR and CDR2 FQNEAQ (reference sequence). This CDR3 reads CASSPEGHWANVLTF. The CDR3 DNA follows: TGTGCCAGCAGTCCGGAGGGTCACTGGGCCAACGTCCTGACTTTC.

This chain connects TRBV6-6 to TRBJ1-2; D might be TRBD1 (6 bases). CDR1 MNHNY and CDR2 SVGAGI come from the germline V gene (reference sequence). The CDR3 sequence is 13 residues long. Trimming took off 4 bases at V and 3 bases at J, with 9 bases between the two ends. CDR3 sequence: CASSLDSDYGYTF. CDR3 coding DNA: TGTGCCAGCAGTTTGGACAGTGACTATGGCTACACCTTC.